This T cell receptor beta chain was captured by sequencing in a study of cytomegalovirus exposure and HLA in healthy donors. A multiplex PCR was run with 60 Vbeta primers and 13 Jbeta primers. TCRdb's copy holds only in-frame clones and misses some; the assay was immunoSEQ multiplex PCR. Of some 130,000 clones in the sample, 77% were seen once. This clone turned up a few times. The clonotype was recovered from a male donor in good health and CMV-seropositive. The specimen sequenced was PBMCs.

The CDR3 bases are TGTGCCAGCAGTTCCCTCGGGACACCTCAAGAAGCTTTCTTT. Translation: CASSSLGTPQEAFF. The V call is TRBV6-5, the J call TRBJ1-1; D may be TRBD1 (6 bases). CDR1 is MNHEY and CDR2 is SVGAGI in the germline V gene. This CDR3 contains 14 residues. Deletions cut 4 bases from V and 8 bases from J, with 17 bases between.